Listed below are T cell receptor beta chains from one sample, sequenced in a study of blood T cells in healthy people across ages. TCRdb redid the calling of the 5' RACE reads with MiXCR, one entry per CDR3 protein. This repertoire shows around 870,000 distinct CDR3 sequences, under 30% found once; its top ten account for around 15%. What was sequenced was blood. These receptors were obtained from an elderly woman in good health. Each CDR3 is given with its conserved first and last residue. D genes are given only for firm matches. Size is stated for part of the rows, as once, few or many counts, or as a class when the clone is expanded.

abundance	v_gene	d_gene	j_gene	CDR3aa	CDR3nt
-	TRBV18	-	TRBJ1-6	CASSPGSTTNSPLHF	TGTGCCAGCTCACCAGGCTCGACGACTAATTCACCCCTCCACTTT
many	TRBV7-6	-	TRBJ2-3	CASSLQLDTQYF	TGTGCCAGCAGCTTACAACTAGATACGCAGTATTTT
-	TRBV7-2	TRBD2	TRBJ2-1	CASSSGTSGGAYNEQFF	TGTGCCAGCAGCTCCGGGACTAGCGGGGGAGCCTACAATGAGCAGTTCTTC
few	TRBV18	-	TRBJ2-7	CASSLGGGAEQYF	TGTGCCAGCTCACTCGGGGGTGGCGCCGAGCAGTACTTC
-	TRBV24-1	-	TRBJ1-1	CATSDSGHNTEAFF	TGTGCCACCAGTGATTCCGGCCACAACACTGAAGCTTTCTTT
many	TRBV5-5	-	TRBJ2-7	CASSSGTQTGEQYF	TGTGCCAGCAGCTCCGGGACCCAAACTGGGGAGCAGTACTTC
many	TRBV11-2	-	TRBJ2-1	CASRTWSSYNEQFF	TGTGCCAGCAGGACCTGGAGCTCCTACAATGAGCAGTTCTTC
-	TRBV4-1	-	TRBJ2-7	CASSQGGLTPDSYEQYF	TGCGCCAGCAGCCAGGGGGGACTGACCCCTGATTCCTACGAGCAGTACTTC
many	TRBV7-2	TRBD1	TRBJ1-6	CASSLAGTANSPLHF	TGTGCCAGCAGCTTAGCCGGGACAGCGAATTCACCCCTCCACTTT
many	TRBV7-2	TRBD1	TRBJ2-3	CASSPRQGEVDTQYF	TGTGCCAGCAGCCCGAGACAGGGGGAAGTTGATACGCAGTATTTT
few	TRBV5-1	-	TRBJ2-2	CASSSGTWNTGELFF	TGCGCCAGCAGCTCCGGGACATGGAACACCGGGGAGCTGTTTTTT
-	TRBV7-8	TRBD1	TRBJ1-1	CASSLALGQGREAFF	TGTGCCAGCAGCTTAGCTTTAGGACAGGGTCGAGAAGCTTTCTTT
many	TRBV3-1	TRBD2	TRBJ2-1	CASSQRGGQEQFF	TGTGCCAGCAGCCAACGGGGGGGCCAAGAGCAGTTCTTC
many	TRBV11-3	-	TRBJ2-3	CASSQNGRTDTQYF	TGTGCCAGCAGCCAAAATGGGCGCACAGATACGCAGTATTTT
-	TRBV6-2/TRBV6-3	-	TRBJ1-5	CASSPVRGADNQPQHF	TGTGCCAGCAGTCCGGTCCGCGGGGCTGACAATCAGCCCCAGCATTTT
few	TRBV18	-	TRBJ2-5	CASSPNRQETQYF	TGTGCCAGCTCACCGAACAGACAAGAGACCCAGTACTTC
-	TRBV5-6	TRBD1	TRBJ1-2	CASSLGTGSGYTF	TGTGCCAGCAGCCTTGGGACAGGGAGTGGCTACACCTTC
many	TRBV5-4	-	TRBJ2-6	CASYQGLPGSGANVLTF	TGTGCCAGTTACCAGGGACTCCCCGGCTCTGGGGCCAACGTCCTGACTTTC
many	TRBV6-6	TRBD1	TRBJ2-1	CASSDRDEQFF	TGTGCCAGCAGTGACAGGGATGAGCAGTTCTTC
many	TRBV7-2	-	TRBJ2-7	CASSFSYYEQYF	TGTGCCAGCAGCTTCAGTTACTACGAGCAGTACTTC
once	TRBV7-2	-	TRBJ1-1	CASSLEARGNTEAFF	TGTGCCAGCAGCTTAGAGGCCAGGGGGAACACTGAAGCTTTCTTT
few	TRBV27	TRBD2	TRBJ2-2	CASSAASGGSGELFF	TGTGCCAGCAGCGCCGCTAGCGGGGGATCCGGGGAGCTGTTTTTT
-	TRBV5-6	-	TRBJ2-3	CASSHRNLWLDTQYF	TGTGCCAGCAGCCACCGGAACCTATGGCTAGATACGCAGTATTTT
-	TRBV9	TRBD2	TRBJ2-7	CASSILPGGYNEQYF	TGTGCCAGCAGCATCCTTCCGGGGGGTTACAATGAGCAGTACTTC
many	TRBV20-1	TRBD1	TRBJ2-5	CSASEDRGPKETQYF	TGCAGTGCTAGCGAAGACAGGGGTCCTAAAGAGACCCAGTACTTC
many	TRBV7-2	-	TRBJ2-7	CASSPDSFSSYEQYF	TGTGCCAGCAGCCCGGACAGTTTTAGCTCCTACGAGCAGTACTTC
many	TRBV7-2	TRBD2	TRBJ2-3	CASSLGLAGKTDTQYF	TGTGCCAGCAGCTTAGGACTAGCGGGGAAAACAGATACGCAGTATTTT
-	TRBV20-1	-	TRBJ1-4	CSASRGRENKGDEKLFF	TGCAGTGCTAGCCGGGGCAGGGAGAATAAGGGGGATGAAAAACTGTTTTTT
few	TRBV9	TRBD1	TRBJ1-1	CASSVAQGGEAFF	TGTGCCAGCAGCGTAGCGCAGGGGGGGGAAGCTTTCTTT
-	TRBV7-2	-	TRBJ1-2	CASSTGRSGAEGYTF	TGTGCCAGCAGTACCGGAAGATCGGGAGCAGAGGGCTACACCTTC
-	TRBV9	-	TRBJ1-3	CASSVARGSGNTIYF	TGTGCCAGCAGCGTAGCCAGGGGCAGTGGAAACACCATATATTTT
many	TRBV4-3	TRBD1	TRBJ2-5	CASSLRDSNIGETQYF	TGCGCCAGCAGCCTCCGGGACAGCAATATCGGAGAGACCCAGTACTTC
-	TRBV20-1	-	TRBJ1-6	CSAKEAGINSPLHF	TGCAGTGCTAAAGAAGCAGGGATCAATTCACCCCTCCACTTT
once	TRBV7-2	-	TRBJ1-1	CASSPGHSNTEAFF	TGTGCCAGCAGCCCGGGGCACTCCAACACTGAAGCTTTCTTT
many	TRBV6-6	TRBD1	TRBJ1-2	CASRPGTGGDYGYTF	TGTGCCAGCAGGCCCGGGACAGGAGGAGACTATGGCTACACCTTC
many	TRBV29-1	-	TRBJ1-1	CSVARGVNTEAFF	TGCAGCGTGGCCCGAGGAGTGAACACTGAAGCTTTCTTT
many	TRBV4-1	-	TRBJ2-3	CASSQGEADTQYF	TGCGCCAGCAGCCAAGGTGAGGCAGATACGCAGTATTTT
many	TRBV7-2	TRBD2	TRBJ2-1	CASSFSGGVVEQFF	TGTGCCAGCAGCTTTAGCGGGGGGGTCGTTGAGCAGTTCTTC
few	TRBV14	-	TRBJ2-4	CASSQGGLQAAKNIQYF	TGTGCCAGCAGCCAAGGGGGACTCCAGGCGGCCAAAAACATTCAGTACTTC
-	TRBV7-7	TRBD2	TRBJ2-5	CASSPGLAGTYNEQYF	TGTGCTAGCAGCCCTGGACTAGCGGGGACATACAATGAGCAGTACTTC